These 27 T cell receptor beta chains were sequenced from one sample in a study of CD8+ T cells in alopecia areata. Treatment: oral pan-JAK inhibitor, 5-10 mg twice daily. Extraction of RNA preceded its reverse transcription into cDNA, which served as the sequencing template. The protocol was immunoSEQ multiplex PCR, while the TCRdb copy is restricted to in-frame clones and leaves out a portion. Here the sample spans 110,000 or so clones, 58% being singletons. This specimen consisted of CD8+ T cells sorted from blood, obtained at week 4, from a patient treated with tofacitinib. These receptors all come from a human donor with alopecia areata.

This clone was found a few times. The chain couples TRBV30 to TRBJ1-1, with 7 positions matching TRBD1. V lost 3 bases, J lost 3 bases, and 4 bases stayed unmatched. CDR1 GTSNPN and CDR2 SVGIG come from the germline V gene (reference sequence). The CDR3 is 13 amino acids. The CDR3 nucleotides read TGTGCCTGGAGCGCTGACAGGGACACTGAAGCTTTCTTT. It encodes CAWSADRDTEAFF.

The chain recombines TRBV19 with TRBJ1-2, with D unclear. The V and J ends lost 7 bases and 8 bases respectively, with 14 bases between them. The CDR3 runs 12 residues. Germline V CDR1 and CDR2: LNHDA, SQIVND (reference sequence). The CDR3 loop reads CASTIRGGGYTF. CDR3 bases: TGTGCCAGTACTATCCGGGGAGGCGGCTACACCTTC.

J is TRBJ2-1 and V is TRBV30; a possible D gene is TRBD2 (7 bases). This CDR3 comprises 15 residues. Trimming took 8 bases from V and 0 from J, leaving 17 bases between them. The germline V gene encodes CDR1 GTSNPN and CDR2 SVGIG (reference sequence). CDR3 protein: CALGGGPSSYNEQFF. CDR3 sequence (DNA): TGTGCCCTGGGGGGGGGCCCCAGCTCCTACAATGAGCAGTTCTTC.

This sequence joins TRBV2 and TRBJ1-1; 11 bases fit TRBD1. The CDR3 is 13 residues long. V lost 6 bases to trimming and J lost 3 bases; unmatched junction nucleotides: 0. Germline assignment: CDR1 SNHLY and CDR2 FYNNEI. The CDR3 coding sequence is TGTGCCAGCAGGGGACAGGGGGACACTGAAGCTTTCTTT. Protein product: CASRGQGDTEAFF.

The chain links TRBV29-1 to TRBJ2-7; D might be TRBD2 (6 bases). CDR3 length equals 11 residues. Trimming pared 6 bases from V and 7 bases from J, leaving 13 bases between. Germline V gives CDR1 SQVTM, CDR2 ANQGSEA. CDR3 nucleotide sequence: TGCAGCGTCCGCGGGGCGTGGGAGCAGTACTTC. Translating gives CSVRGAWEQYF.

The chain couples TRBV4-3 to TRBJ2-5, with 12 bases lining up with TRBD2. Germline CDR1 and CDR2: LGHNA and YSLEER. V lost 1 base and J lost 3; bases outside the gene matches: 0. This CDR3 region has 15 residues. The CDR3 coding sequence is TGCGCCAGCAGCCAAGGACTAGCGGGGGAAGAGACCCAGTACTTC. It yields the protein CASSQGLAGEETQYF.

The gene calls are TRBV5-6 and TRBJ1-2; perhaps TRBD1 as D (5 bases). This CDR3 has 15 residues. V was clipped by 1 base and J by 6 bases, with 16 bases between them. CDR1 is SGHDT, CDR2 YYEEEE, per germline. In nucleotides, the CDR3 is TGTGCCAGCAGCTTGCAGGGAACGGGAACTCATGGCTACACCTTC. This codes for CASSLQGTGTHGYTF.

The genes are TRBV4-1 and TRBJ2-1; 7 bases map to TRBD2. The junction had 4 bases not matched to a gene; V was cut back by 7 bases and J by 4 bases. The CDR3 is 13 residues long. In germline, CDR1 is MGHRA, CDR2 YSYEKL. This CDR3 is CASKRGGYNEQFF. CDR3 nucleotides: TGCGCCAGCAAGCGGGGAGGTTACAATGAGCAGTTCTTC.

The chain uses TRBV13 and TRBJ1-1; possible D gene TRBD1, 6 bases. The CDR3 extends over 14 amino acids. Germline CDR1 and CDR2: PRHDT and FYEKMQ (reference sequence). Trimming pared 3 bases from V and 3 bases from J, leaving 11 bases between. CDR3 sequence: CASSFRQVHTEAFF. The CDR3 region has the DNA TGTGCCAGCAGCTTCCGACAGGTTCACACTGAAGCTTTCTTT.

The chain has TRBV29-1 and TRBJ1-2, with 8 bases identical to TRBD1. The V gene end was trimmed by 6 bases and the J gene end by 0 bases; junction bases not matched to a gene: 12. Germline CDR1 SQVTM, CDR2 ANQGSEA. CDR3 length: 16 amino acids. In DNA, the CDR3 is TGCAGCGTGTTCCGGTACGGACAGGGTGCTAACTATGGCTACACCTTC. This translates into CSVFRYGQGANYGYTF.

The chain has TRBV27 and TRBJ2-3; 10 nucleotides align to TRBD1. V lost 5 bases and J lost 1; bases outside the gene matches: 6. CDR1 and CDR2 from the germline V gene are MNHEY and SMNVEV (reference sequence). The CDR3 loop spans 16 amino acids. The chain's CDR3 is CASSLTGTGGTDTQYF. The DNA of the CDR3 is TGTGCCAGCAGTCTAACCGGGACAGGGGGCACAGATACGCAGTATTTT.

The CDR3 sequence: CASSFGQGNSPLHF. CDR3 DNA sequence: TGTGCCAGCAGCTTCGGACAGGGGAATTCACCCCTCCACTTT. This chain links TRBV9 with TRBJ1-6; 9 bases are a match to TRBD1. V dropped 4 bases and J dropped 7; count of bases not matched to a gene: 3. CDR1 is SGDLS and CDR2 is YYNGEE in the germline V gene. The CDR3 has 14 residues. Supplemented by reference TRBV9 and TRBJ1-6, the full variable domain reads DSGVTQTPKHLITATGQRVTLRCSPRSGDLSVYWYQQSLDQGLQFLIQYYNGEERAKGNILERFSAQQFPDLHSELNLSSLELGDSALYFCASSFGQGNSPLHFGNGTRLTVT.

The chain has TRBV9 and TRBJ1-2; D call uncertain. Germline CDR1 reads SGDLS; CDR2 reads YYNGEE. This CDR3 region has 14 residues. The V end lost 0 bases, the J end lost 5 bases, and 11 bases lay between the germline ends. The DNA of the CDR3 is TGTGCCAGCAGCGTAGGGGAGGTTGGGTATGGCTACACCTTC. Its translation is CASSVGEVGYGYTF.

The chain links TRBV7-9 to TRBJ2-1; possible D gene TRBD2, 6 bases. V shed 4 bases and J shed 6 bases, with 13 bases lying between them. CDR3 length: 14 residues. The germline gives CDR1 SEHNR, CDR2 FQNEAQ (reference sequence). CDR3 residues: CASSSPGTLNEQFF. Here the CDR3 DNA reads TGTGCCAGCAGCTCCCCGGGGACTCTCAATGAGCAGTTCTTC.

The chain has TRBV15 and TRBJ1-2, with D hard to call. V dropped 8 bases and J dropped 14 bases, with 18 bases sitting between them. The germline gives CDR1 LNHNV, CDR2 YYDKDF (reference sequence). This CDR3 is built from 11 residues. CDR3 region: CATLNKGRLTF. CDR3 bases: TGTGCCACCCTAAACAAGGGTCGATTAACCTTC.

The CDR3 reads CASSPGQGIYEQYF. The CDR3 bases are TGCGCCAGCAGCCCCGGACAGGGGATCTACGAGCAGTACTTC. This chain uses TRBV4-1 with TRBJ2-7; 9 bases agree with TRBD1. V lost 4 bases, J lost 3 bases, and 4 bases stayed unmatched. Per germline, CDR1 MGHRA and CDR2 YSYEKL. This CDR3 region has 14 residues.

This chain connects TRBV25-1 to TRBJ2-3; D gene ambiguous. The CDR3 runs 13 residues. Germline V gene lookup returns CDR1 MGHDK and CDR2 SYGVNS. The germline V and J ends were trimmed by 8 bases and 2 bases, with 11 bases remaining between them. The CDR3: CASRPASTDTQYF. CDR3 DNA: TGTGCCAGCCGTCCAGCTTCCACAGATACGCAGTATTTT.

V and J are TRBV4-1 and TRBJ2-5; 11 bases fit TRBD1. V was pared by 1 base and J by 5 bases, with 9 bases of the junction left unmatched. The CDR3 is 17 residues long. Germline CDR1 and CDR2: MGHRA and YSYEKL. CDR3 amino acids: CASSQVPRDRGWETQYF. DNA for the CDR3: TGCGCCAGCAGCCAAGTGCCACGGGACAGGGGGTGGGAGACCCAGTACTTC.

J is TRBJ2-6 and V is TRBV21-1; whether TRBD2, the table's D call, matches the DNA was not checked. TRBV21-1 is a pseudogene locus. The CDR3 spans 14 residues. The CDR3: CASSKGEESDVLTF. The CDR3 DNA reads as TGTGCCAGCAGCAAAGGTGAAGAGAGCGACGTCCTGACTTTC.

CDR3 DNA: TGCAGCGTGGAGCTTAACTCCTACGAGCAGTACTTC. Protein sequence: CSVELNSYEQYF. V is TRBV29-1 and J is TRBJ2-7; D not certain. The CDR3 has 12 residues. Trimming pared 6 bases from V and 0 bases from J, leaving 9 bases between. Germline V CDR1 and CDR2: SQVTM, ANQGSEA.

CDR3 in amino acids: CSVERGDVADTQYF. The CDR3 coding sequence is TGCAGCGTTGAGCGGGGGGACGTTGCAGATACGCAGTATTTT. V is TRBV29-1 and J is TRBJ2-3; TRBD2 aligns across 8 bases. Trimming cost V 3 bases and J 4 bases; bases outside gene matches: 6. Germline V gene data show CDR1 as SQVTM and CDR2 as ANQGSEA. This CDR3 has 14 residues.

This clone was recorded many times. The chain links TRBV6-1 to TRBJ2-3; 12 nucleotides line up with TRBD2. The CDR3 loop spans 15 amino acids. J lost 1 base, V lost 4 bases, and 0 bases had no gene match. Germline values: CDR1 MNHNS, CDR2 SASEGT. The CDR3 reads CASSGLAGGTDTQYF. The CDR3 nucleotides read TGTGCCAGCAGTGGACTAGCGGGGGGCACAGATACGCAGTATTTT.

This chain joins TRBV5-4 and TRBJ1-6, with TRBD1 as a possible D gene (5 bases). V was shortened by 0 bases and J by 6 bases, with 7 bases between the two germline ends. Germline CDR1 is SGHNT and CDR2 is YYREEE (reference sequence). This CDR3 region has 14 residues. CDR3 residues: CASSLDRTNSPLHF. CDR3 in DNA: TGTGCCAGCAGCTTGGACAGGACTAATTCACCCCTCCACTTT.

The CDR3 is CAWSGDLAKNIQYF. The CDR3 bases are TGTGCCTGGAGTGGGGATCTAGCCAAAAACATTCAGTACTTC. The chain employs TRBV30 and TRBJ2-4; D gene ambiguous. The CDR3 is made up of 14 amino acids. The germline gives CDR1 GTSNPN, CDR2 SVGIG (reference sequence). The V end was cut by 1 base, the J end by 0 bases, with 7 bases between.

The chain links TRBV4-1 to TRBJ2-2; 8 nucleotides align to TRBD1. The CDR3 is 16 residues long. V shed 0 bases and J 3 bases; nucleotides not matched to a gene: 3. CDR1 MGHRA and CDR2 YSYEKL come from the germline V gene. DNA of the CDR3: TGCGCCAGCAGCCAAGACCAGGGGGCGGACACCGGGGAGCTGTTTTTT. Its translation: CASSQDQGADTGELFF.

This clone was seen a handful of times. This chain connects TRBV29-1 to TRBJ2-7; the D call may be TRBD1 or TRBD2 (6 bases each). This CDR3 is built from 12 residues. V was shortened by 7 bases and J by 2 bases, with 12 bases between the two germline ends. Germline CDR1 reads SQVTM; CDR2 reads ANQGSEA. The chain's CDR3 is CSGGAWAYEQYF. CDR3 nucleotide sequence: TGCAGCGGGGGGGCATGGGCCTACGAGCAGTACTTC.

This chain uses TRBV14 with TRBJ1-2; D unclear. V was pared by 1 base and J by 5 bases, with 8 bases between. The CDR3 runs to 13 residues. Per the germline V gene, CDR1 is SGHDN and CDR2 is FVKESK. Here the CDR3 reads CASSQVAQYGYTF. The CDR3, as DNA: TGTGCCAGCAGCCAAGTAGCCCAGTATGGCTACACCTTC.